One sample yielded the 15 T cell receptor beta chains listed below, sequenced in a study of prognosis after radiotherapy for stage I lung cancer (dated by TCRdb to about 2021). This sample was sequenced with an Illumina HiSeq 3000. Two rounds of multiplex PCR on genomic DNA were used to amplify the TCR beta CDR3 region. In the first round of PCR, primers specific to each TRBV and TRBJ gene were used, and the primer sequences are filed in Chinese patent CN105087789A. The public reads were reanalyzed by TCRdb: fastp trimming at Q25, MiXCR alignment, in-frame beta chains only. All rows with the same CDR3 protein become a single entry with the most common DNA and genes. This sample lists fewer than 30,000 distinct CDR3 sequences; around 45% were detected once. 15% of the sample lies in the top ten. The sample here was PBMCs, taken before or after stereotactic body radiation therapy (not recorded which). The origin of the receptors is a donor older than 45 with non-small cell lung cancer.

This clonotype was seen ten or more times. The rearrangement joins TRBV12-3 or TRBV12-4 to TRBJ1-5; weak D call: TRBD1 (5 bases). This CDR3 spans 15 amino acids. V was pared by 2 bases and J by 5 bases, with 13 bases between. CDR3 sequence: CASSLRSGPDQPQHF. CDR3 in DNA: TGTGCCAGCAGTTTAAGGTCAGGGCCTGATCAGCCCCAGCATTTT.

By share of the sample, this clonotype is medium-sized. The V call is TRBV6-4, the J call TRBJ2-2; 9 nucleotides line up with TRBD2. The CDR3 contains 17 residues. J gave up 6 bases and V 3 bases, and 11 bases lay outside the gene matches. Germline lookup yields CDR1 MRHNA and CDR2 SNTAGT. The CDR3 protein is CASSDRVAGGIAGELFF. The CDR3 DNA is TGTGCCAGCAGTGATAGAGTGGCGGGGGGGATTGCCGGGGAGCTGTTTTTT.

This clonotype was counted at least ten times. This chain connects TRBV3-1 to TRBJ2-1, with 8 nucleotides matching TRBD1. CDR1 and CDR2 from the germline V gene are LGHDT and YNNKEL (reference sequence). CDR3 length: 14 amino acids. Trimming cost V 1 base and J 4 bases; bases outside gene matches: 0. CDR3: CASSQGTGYNEQFF. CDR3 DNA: TGTGCCAGCAGCCAAGGGACAGGGTACAATGAGCAGTTCTTC.

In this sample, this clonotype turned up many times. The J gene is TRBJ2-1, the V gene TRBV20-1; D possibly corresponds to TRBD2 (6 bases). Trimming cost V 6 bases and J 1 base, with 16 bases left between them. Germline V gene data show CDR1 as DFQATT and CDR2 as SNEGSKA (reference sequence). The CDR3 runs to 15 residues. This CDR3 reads CSAELAFLSYNEQFF. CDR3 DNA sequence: TGCAGTGCGGAGCTAGCGTTCCTATCCTACAATGAGCAGTTCTTC.

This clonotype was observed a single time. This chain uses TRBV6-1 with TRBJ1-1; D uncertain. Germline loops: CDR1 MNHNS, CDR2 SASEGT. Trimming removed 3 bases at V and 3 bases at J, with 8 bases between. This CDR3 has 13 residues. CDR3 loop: CASSDEEHTEAFF. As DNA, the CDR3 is TGTGCCAGCAGTGACGAGGAGCACACTGAAGCTTTCTTT.

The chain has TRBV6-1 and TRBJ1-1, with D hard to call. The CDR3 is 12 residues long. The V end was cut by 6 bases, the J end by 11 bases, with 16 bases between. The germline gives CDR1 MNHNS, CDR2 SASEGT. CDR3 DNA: TGTGCCAGCAGCAGTGGGCAGGCGGCGGCTTTCTTT. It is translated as CASSSGQAAAFF.

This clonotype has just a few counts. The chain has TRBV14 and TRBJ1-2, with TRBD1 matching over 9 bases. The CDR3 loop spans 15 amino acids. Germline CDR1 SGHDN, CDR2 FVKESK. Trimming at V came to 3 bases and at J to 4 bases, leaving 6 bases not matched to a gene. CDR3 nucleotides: TGTGCCAGCAGCCACGTAGGACAGGGGTTCTATGGCTACACCTTC. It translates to CASSHVGQGFYGYTF.

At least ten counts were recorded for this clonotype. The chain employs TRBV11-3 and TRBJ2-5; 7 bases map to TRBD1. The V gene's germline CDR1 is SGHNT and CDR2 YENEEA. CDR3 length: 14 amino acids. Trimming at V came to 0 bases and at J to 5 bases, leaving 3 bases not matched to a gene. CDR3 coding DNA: TGTGCCAGCAGCTTAGAAGGGGGCTGGGAGACCCAGTACTTC. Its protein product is CASSLEGGWETQYF.

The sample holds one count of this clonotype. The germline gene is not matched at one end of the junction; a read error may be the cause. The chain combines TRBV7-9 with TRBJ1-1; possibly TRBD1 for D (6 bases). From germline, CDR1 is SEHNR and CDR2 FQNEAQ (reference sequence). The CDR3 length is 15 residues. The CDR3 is CASSSGRGANTEAFF. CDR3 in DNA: TGCGCCAGCAGCTCGGGACGGGGGGCGAACACTGAAGCTTTCTTT. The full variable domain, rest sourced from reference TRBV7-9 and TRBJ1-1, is DTGVSQNPRHKITKRGQNVTFRCDPISEHNRLYWYRQTLGQGPEFLTYFQNEAQLEKSRLLSDRFSAERPKGSFSTLEIQRTEQGDSAMYLCASSSGRGANTEAFFGQGTRLTVV.

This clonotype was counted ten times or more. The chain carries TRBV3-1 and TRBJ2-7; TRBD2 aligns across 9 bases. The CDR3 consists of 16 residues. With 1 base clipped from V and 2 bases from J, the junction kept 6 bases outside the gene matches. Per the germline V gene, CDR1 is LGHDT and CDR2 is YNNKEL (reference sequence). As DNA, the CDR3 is TGTGCCAGCAGCCAAGTGGCGGGAGGGCCCACCTACGAGCAGTACTTC. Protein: CASSQVAGGPTYEQYF.

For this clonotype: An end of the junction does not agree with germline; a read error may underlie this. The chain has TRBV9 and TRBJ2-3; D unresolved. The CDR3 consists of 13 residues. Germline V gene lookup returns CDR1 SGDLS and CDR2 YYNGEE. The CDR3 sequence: CASQTRLGDKQYF. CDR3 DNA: TGTGCCAGCCAGACACGCTTAGGAGATAAGCAGTATTTT.

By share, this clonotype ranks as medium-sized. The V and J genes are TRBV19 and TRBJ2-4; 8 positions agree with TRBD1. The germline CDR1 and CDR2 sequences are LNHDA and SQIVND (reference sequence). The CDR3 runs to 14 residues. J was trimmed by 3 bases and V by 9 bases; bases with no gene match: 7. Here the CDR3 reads CARSATGGKNIQYF. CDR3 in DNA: TGTGCCAGGTCAGCTACAGGGGGCAAAAACATTCAGTACTTC.

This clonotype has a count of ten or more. This CDR3 is CASSPPSPGLKETQYF. In DNA form, the CDR3 reads TGTGCCAGCAGTCCTCCTTCGCCGGGACTAAAAGAGACCCAGTACTTC. This sequence joins TRBV6-2 or TRBV6-3 and TRBJ2-5, with 7 positions matching TRBD2. The CDR3 has 16 amino acids. CDR1 is MNHEY, CDR2 SVGEGT, per germline. V lost 5 bases and J lost 3; bases outside the gene matches: 12.

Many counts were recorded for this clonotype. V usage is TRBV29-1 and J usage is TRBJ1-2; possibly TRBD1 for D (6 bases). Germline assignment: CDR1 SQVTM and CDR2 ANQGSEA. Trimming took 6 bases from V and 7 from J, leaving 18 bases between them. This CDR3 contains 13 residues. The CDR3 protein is CSVATGTSSGYTF. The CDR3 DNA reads TGCAGCGTCGCTACCGGGACAAGTAGTGGCTACACCTTC.

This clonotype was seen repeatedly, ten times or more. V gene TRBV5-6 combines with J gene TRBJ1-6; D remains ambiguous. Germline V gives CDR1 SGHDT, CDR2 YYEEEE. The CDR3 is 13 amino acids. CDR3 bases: TGTGCATCTGGGAGCTCCTATAATTCACCCCTCCACTTT. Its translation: CASGSSYNSPLHF. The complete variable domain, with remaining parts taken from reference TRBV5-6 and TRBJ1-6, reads DAGVTQSPTHLIKTRGQQVTLRCSPKSGHDTVSWYQQALGQGPQFIFQYYEEEERQRGNFPDRFSGHQFPNYSSELNVNALLLGDSALYLCASGSSYNSPLHFGNGTRLTVT.